The T cell receptor (beta chain) described here comes from a study of immune evolution from preneoplasia to lung adenocarcinoma. This CDR3 has 15 amino acids. Germline V gene sequence: CDR1 SGHTA, CDR2 FQGTGA. Trimming took off 2 bases at V and 0 bases at J, with 9 bases between the two ends. Sequenced by immunoSEQ multiplex PCR; TCRdb stores in-frame clones only, minus some. This table has some 5,000 clones, about four fifths appearing once. This rearrangement joins TRBV7-3 to TRBJ2-3; D is ambiguous. The receptor comes from a person aged 45 to 69 with lung adenocarcinoma. What was sequenced was FFPE normal lung tissue adjacent to the tumor. The CDR3 protein is CASSLGFISTDTQYF. DNA of the CDR3: TGTGCCAGCAGCTTAGGCTTCATAAGCACAGATACGCAGTATTTT.